The next 23 T cell receptor beta chains were all read from a single sample in a study of blood T cells in healthy people across ages. A second roughly 6 to 12 cycle PCR used barcoded and J-beta primers. Each CDR3 protein is one row after TCRdb ran MiXCR on the 5' RACE reads. The table lists approximately 670,000 distinct CDR3 sequences, around 38% of them singletons, with 25% to 35% in the top ten. Sequenced input: blood. These TCRs come from an elderly man in good health.

The rearrangement joins TRBV7-2 to TRBJ2-3, with TRBD1 matching over 8 bases. The CDR3 spans 17 residues. CDR1 is SGHTA and CDR2 is FQGNSA in the germline V gene. The J segment lost 0 bases and the V segment lost 5 bases, leaving 10 bases of the junction unmatched. The CDR3 here is CASSDPRTGYSTDTQYF. The CDR3 bases are TGTGCCAGCAGCGACCCGCGGACAGGGTATAGCACAGATACGCAGTATTTT. Full variable domain (missing parts from reference TRBV7-2 and TRBJ2-3): GAGVSQSPSNKVTEKGKDVELRCDPISGHTALYWYRQSLGQGLEFLIYFQGNSAPDKSGLPSDRFSAERTGGSVSTLTIQRTQQEDSAVYLCASSDPRTGYSTDTQYFGPGTRLTVL.

This sequence joins TRBV7-2 and TRBJ2-7; unclear D gene. The J call may be faulty, since TRBJ2-5 better matches the DNA end. The CDR3 runs 16 residues. From germline, CDR1 is SGHTA and CDR2 FQGNSA. CDR3 residues: CASSLTLWAPGETQYF. In nucleotides, the CDR3 is TGTGCCAGCAGCTTAACCCTTTGGGCCCCTGGGGAGACCCAGTACTTC.

This clonotype was seen more than once but under ten times. The gene calls are TRBV20-1 and TRBJ2-4; 7 bases are shared with TRBD1. The germline V gene encodes CDR1 DFQATT and CDR2 SNEGSKA (reference sequence). V was clipped by 3 bases and J by 5 bases; unmatched bases: 13. The CDR3 has 16 amino acids. The chain's CDR3 is CSASGLSGQPENIQYF. The CDR3 DNA reads TGCAGTGCTAGTGGTCTATCGGGACAGCCAGAAAACATTCAGTACTTC.

This clonotype was seen a handful of times. The chain joins TRBV6-2 or TRBV6-3 to TRBJ2-1; 8 nucleotides align to TRBD1. The junction had 12 bases not matched to a gene; V was cut back by 8 bases and J by 0 bases. CDR3 length: 17 amino acids. Germline CDR1 MNHEY, CDR2 SVGEGT. Here the CDR3 reads CASRDRTFSSSYNEQFF. The CDR3 region has the DNA TGTGCCAGCCGGGACAGGACCTTTTCTAGCTCCTACAATGAGCAGTTCTTC.

This clonotype has only one observation. J is TRBJ2-1 and V is TRBV20-1, with D unresolved. Trimming took 4 bases from V and 7 from J, leaving 5 bases between them. The CDR3 runs to 10 residues. The germline gives CDR1 DFQATT, CDR2 SNEGSKA (reference sequence). The CDR3 loop reads CSANSNEQFF. The CDR3 nucleotides read TGCAGTGCTAATAGTAATGAGCAGTTCTTC.

At least ten counts were recorded for this clonotype. The chain has TRBV6-2 or TRBV6-3 and TRBJ2-5; D is undetermined. The germline V gene encodes CDR1 MNHEY and CDR2 SVGEGT. CDR3 size: 14 residues. V gave up 0 bases and J gave up 1 base, with 6 bases separating them. The CDR3 region is CASSYSPLQETQYF. The CDR3 bases are TGTGCCAGCAGTTACTCCCCCCTCCAAGAGACCCAGTACTTC.

The chain has TRBV7-8 and TRBJ2-7; 7 bases line up with TRBD2. The CDR3 consists of 15 residues. After removal of 5 bases from V and 1 base from J, the junction contained 8 bases not matched to a gene. Germline CDR1 is SGHVS and CDR2 is FQNEAQ. The CDR3 is CASSTDQAGSYEQYF. Written as DNA, the CDR3 is TGTGCCAGCAGCACAGACCAAGCGGGGTCCTACGAGCAGTACTTC.

The J gene is TRBJ1-5, the V gene TRBV20-1, with D uncertain. Germline V gene data show CDR1 as DFQATT and CDR2 as SNEGSKA (reference sequence). This CDR3 contains 13 residues. V was shortened by 1 base and J by 6 bases, with 10 bases between the two germline ends. This CDR3 is CSARAGLAQPQHF. The CDR3, as DNA: TGCAGTGCTAGAGCCGGGTTGGCTCAGCCCCAGCATTTT.

This clonotype has more than one count but fewer than ten. The chain recombines TRBV12-3 or TRBV12-4 with TRBJ2-5; 7 nucleotides match TRBD2. With 6 bases clipped from V and 1 base from J, the junction kept 5 bases outside the gene matches. CDR3 length: 14 residues. CDR3 amino acids: CASRSLAAQETQYF. CDR3 DNA: TGTGCCAGCAGAAGCCTAGCGGCCCAAGAGACCCAGTACTTC.

The CDR3 DNA reads TGCGCCAGCAGCATGGACGGACAGGGGTCAAATGAGCAGTTCTTC. Translating gives CASSMDGQGSNEQFF. The genes are TRBV5-1 and TRBJ2-1, with 9 nucleotides matching TRBD1. With V trimmed by 4 bases and J by 7 bases, 9 bases remained unmatched. The CDR3 loop spans 15 amino acids. Germline CDR1 reads SGHRS; CDR2 reads YFSETQ.

The rearrangement joins TRBV20-1 to TRBJ1-2; TRBD1 might be the D (5 bases). This CDR3 is built from 15 residues. The V gene lost 6 bases and the J gene lost 0 bases, with 17 bases spanning the gap. The germline V gene encodes CDR1 DFQATT and CDR2 SNEGSKA (reference sequence). This CDR3 reads CSAHDSGRPNYGYTF. In DNA, the CDR3 is TGCAGTGCACACGATTCGGGACGGCCTAACTATGGCTACACCTTC.

In the case of this clonotype: It may be a read error: a sequence one base away is much more abundant. V is TRBV7-2 and J is TRBJ2-5; TRBD1 might be the D (5 bases). In germline, CDR1 is SGHTA, CDR2 FQGNSA. The V and J ends lost 5 bases and 11 bases respectively, with 18 bases between them. CDR3 length: 13 amino acids. This CDR3 reads CASSRTQENEQYF. Here the CDR3 DNA reads TGTGCCAGCAGCAGAACACAGGAGAATGAGCAGTACTTC.

The gene calls are TRBV7-2 and TRBJ1-2; D gene ambiguous. The CDR3 length is 15 residues. Trimming pared 1 base from V and 4 bases from J, leaving 13 bases between. Germline assignment: CDR1 SGHTA and CDR2 FQGNSA. The CDR3: CASSLGSKGPYGYTF. For the CDR3, the DNA is TGTGCCAGCAGCTTAGGTTCGAAAGGGCCCTATGGCTACACCTTC.

The table lists this clonotype with a few counts. The V and J genes are TRBV6-2 or TRBV6-3 and TRBJ1-1; weak D call: TRBD1 (5 bases). The V gene's germline CDR1 is MNHEY and CDR2 SVGEGT. There are 15 residues in the CDR3. Trimming took 6 bases from V and 7 from J, leaving 21 bases between them. The CDR3 sequence is CASRLRQLRDNEAFF. CDR3 DNA sequence: TGTGCCAGCAGGCTACGACAGCTTAGAGATAATGAAGCTTTCTTT.

A few counts support this clonotype. The chain has TRBV2 and TRBJ2-5, with 11 positions matching TRBD2. The CDR3 totals 17 residues. V dropped 9 bases and J dropped 2; count of bases not matched to a gene: 14. Germline assignment: CDR1 SNHLY and CDR2 FYNNEI. CDR3 region: CASLPGTSGGTQETQYF. The DNA for the CDR3 is TGTGCCAGTCTCCCCGGGACTAGCGGAGGAACACAAGAGACCCAGTACTTC.

The chain employs TRBV5-6 and TRBJ2-7; no clear D. The CDR3 is 15 amino acids. CDR1 is SGHDT, CDR2 YYEEEE, per germline. The V and J ends lost 4 bases and 0 bases respectively, with 14 bases between them. The CDR3 sequence: CASSVVAANSYEQYF. CDR3 sequence (DNA): TGTGCCAGCAGCGTGGTGGCAGCGAACTCCTACGAGCAGTACTTC.

This clonotype was observed a handful of times. The chain carries TRBV6-2 or TRBV6-3 and TRBJ2-7; 11 nucleotides align to TRBD2. J lost 5 bases, V lost 7 bases, and 19 bases had no gene match. The CDR3 totals 18 residues. CDR1 is MNHEY and CDR2 is SVGEGT in the germline V gene. CDR3 coding DNA: TGTGCCAGCATGCGATATCTAGCGGGAGGAAGAGGAATCGACGAGCAGTACTTC. It translates to CASMRYLAGGRGIDEQYF.

The rearrangement joins TRBV14 to TRBJ2-4, with D possibly TRBD1 on 5 matching bases. This CDR3 region has 14 residues. The V gene lost 1 base and the J gene lost 8 bases, with 12 bases spanning the gap. Germline CDR1 is SGHDN and CDR2 is FVKESK. The CDR3 DNA is TGTGCCAGCAGCCAAGTGTCCAGGGTGGACATTCAGTACTTC. It specifies CASSQVSRVDIQYF. The full variable domain, rest sourced from reference TRBV14 and TRBJ2-4, is EAGVTQFPSHSVIEKGQTVTLRCDPISGHDNLYWYRRVMGKEIKFLLHFVKESKQDESGMPNNRFLAERTGGTYSTLKVQPAELEDSGVYFCASSQVSRVDIQYFGAGTRLSVL.

V usage is TRBV20-1 and J usage is TRBJ2-1; 7 bases are a match to TRBD2. From germline, CDR1 is DFQATT and CDR2 SNEGSKA (reference sequence). The CDR3 contains 14 residues. After removal of 5 bases from V and 1 base from J, the junction contained 5 bases not matched to a gene. CDR3: CSALAAQSYNEQFF. CDR3 in DNA: TGCAGTGCTCTAGCGGCGCAATCCTACAATGAGCAGTTCTTC.

This rearrangement joins TRBV27 to TRBJ1-5; a possible D gene is TRBD1 (5 bases). The CDR3 length is 14 residues. The V gene lost 5 bases and the J gene lost 7 bases, with 15 bases spanning the gap. Per the germline V gene, CDR1 is MNHEY and CDR2 is SMNVEV (reference sequence). In nucleotides, the CDR3 is TGTGCCAGCAGTGGGGGGAGTAAAGACCAGCCCCAGCATTTT. Translating it yields CASSGGSKDQPQHF.

This chain connects TRBV5-5 to TRBJ2-5; 13 bases are shared with TRBD2. Losses at the gene ends were 1 base for V and 4 bases for J; bases not matched to a gene: 10. The germline gives CDR1 SGHKS, CDR2 YYEKEE (reference sequence). CDR3 length equals 18 residues. CDR3 DNA sequence: TGTGCCAGCAGCTTGACATCCCAGTGGACTAGCGGGAGAGAGACCCAGTACTTC. It yields the protein CASSLTSQWTSGRETQYF.

The chain joins TRBV29-1 to TRBJ1-1, with D hard to call. V was shortened by 7 bases and J by 5 bases, with 8 bases between the two germline ends. From germline, CDR1 is SQVTM and CDR2 ANQGSEA. The CDR3 is 10 residues long. CDR3 in amino acids: CSAYLTEAFF. CDR3 nucleotide sequence: TGCAGCGCCTATTTAACTGAAGCTTTCTTT.

V gene TRBV28 combines with J gene TRBJ2-3, with TRBD1 matching over 7 bases. The germline V gene encodes CDR1 MDHEN and CDR2 SYDVKM. The CDR3 has 15 amino acids. Unmatched junction bases numbered 4, after V lost 3 bases and J lost 1 base. This CDR3 reads CASSFEGQGTDTQYF. Written as DNA, the CDR3 is TGTGCCAGCAGTTTCGAAGGACAGGGCACAGATACGCAGTATTTT.